These 3 T cell receptor beta chains share one sample of origin, sequenced in a study of beta chain features in type 1 diabetes. Reverse transcription of all isolated RNA meant that expressed TCRB transcripts were sequenced. TCRdb's copy holds only in-frame clones and misses some; the assay was immunoSEQ multiplex PCR. The repertoire holds under 450,000 clones, with about 15% as singletons. The sample consisted of naive CD4+ T cells from blood. The receptors derive from a woman aged 18-30 years in good health.

This clone occurred a few times. The chain is built from TRBV11-2 and TRBJ2-2; D is perhaps TRBD1 (6 bases). The ends were cut back, 6 bases at V and 1 base at J, with 9 bases in the middle. The CDR3 loop spans 14 amino acids. Germline CDR1 reads SGHAT; CDR2 reads FQNNGV. CDR3 sequence reads: CASRQTGNTGELFF. The CDR3 DNA reads as TGTGCCAGCAGGCAGACAGGGAACACCGGGGAGCTGTTTTTT.

V gene TRBV7-9 combines with J gene TRBJ2-1, with 11 bases lining up with TRBD1. The germline V gene encodes CDR1 SEHNR and CDR2 FQNEAQ (reference sequence). The CDR3 is made up of 14 amino acids. Trimming cost V 5 bases and J 12 bases; bases outside gene matches: 9. The CDR3 here is CASSRDRGIDGQFF. CDR3 nucleotides: TGTGCCAGCAGCCGGGACAGGGGGATTGACGGGCAGTTCTTC.

As for this clone: This CDR3 is also generated by other DNA sequences in the sample. This sequence joins TRBV7-9 and TRBJ1-5; maybe TRBD1 (5 bases). Germline V gene lookup returns CDR1 SEHNR and CDR2 FQNEAQ (reference sequence). Deletions cut 1 base from V and 2 bases from J, with 9 bases between. This CDR3 spans 15 amino acids. Here the CDR3 DNA reads TGTGCCAGCAGCTTAGGGGGCGGCGGCAATCAGCCCCAGCATTTT. Residues: CASSLGGGGNQPQHF.